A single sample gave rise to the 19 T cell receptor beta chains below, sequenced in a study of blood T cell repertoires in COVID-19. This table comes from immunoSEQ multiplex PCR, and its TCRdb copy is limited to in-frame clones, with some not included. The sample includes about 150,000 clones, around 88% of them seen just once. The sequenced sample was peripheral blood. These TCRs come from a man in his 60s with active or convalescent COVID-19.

CDR3 in DNA: TGTGCCAGCAGTATTGACAGGGAGAATCAGCCCCAGCATTTT. Translating it yields CASSIDRENQPQHF. The V and J genes are TRBV28 and TRBJ1-5, with TRBD1 matching 7 bases. V lost 5 bases to trimming and J lost 4 bases; unmatched junction nucleotides: 5. Germline V gene data show CDR1 as MDHEN and CDR2 as SYDVKM. CDR3 length: 14 amino acids.

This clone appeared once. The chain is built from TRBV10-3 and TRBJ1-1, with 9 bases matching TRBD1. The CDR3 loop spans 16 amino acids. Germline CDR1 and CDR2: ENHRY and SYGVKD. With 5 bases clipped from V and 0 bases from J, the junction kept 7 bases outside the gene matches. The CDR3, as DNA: TGTGCCATCAGTAAGGGGACAGGGTCCATGAACACTGAAGCTTTCTTT. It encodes CAISKGTGSMNTEAFF.

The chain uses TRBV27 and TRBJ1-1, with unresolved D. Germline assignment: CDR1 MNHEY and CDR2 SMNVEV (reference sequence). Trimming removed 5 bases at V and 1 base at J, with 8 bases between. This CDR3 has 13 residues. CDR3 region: CASSRTGNTEAFF. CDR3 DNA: TGTGCCAGCAGTCGCACCGGGAACACTGAAGCTTTCTTT.

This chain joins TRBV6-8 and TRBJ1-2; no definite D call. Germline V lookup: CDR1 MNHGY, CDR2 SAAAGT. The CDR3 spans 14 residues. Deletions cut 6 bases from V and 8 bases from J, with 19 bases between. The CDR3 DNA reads TGTGCCAGCAGGAGCCTCAGGTCCCTCTCGGGCTACACCTTC. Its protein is CASRSLRSLSGYTF.

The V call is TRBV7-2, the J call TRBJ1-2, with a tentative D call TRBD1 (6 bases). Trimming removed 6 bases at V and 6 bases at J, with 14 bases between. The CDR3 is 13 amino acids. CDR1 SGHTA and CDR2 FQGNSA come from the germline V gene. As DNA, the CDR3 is TGTGCCAGCAGTGAAGACAGGTATAATGGCTACACCTTC. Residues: CASSEDRYNGYTF.

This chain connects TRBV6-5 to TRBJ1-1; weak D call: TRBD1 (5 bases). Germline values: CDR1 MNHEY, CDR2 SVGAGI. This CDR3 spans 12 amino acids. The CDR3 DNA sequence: TGTGCGTTGGGGGGATTGGGCACTGAAGCTTTCTTT. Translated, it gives CALGGLGTEAFF.

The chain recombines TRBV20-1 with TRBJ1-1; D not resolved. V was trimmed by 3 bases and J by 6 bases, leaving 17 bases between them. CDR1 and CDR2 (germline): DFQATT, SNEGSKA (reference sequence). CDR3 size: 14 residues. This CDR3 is CSASLYGSIAEAFF. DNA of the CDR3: TGCAGTGCTAGTTTGTACGGTTCGATCGCTGAAGCTTTCTTT.

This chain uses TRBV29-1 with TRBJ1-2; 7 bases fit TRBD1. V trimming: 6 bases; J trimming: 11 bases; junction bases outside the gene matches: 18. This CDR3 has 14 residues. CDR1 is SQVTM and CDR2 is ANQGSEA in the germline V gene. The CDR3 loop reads CSVDTGSGTDYYTF. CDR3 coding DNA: TGCAGCGTCGACACTGGGTCTGGGACAGATTATTACACCTTC.

CDR3 sequence: CASSVTVQETQYF. The CDR3 DNA reads as TGTGCCAGCAGCGTAACAGTCCAAGAGACCCAGTACTTC. This chain links TRBV9 with TRBJ2-5; D remains ambiguous. This CDR3 has 13 residues. Per germline, CDR1 SGDLS and CDR2 YYNGEE. V shed 1 base and J shed 1 base, with 5 bases lying between them.

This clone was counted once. DNA for the CDR3: TGTGCCAGCAGTCAGGGTTGGGACACTGAAGCTTTCTTT. Protein product: CASSQGWDTEAFF. This chain uses TRBV2 with TRBJ1-1, with D perhaps TRBD1 (5 bases). Trimming removed 5 bases at V and 3 bases at J, with 10 bases between. CDR1 and CDR2 from the germline V gene are SNHLY and FYNNEI. The CDR3 sequence is 13 residues long. Variable domain in full (rest from reference TRBV2 and TRBJ1-1): EPEVTQTPSHQVTQMGQEVILRCVPISNHLYFYWYRQILGQKVEFLVSFYNNEISEKSEIFDDQFSVERPDGSNFTLKIRSTKLEDSAMYFCASSQGWDTEAFFGQGTRLTVV.

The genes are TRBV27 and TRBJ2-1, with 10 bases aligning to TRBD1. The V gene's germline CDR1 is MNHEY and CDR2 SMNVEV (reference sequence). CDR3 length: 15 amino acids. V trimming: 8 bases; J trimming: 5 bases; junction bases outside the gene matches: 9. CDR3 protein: CASSQRGQGDNEQFF. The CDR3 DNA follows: TGTGCCAGCTCCCAGAGAGGACAGGGGGACAATGAGCAGTTCTTC.

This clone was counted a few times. CDR3 coding DNA: TGTGCCAGTAGGACACAGGGGGCGGACATTCAGTACTTC. This codes for CASRTQGADIQYF. The gene calls are TRBV19 and TRBJ2-4; 9 positions agree with TRBD1. J gave up 8 bases and V 6 bases, and 5 bases lay outside the gene matches. The CDR3 extends over 13 amino acids. Germline V gives CDR1 LNHDA, CDR2 SQIVND (reference sequence). The full variable domain, in which reference TRBV19 and TRBJ2-4 provide the parts outside the CDR3, is DGGITQSPKYLFRKEGQNVTLSCEQNLNHDAMYWYRQDPGQGLRLIYYSQIVNDFQKGDIAEGYSVSREKKESFPLTVTSAQKNPTAFYLCASRTQGADIQYFGAGTRLSVL.

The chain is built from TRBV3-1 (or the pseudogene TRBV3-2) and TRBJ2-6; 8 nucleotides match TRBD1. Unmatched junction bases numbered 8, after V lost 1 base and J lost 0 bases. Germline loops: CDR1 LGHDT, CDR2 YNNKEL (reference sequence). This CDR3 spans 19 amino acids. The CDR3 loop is CASSQGRDRKFSGANVLTF. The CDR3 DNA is TGTGCCAGCAGCCAAGGAAGGGACAGGAAATTCTCTGGGGCCAACGTCCTGACTTTC.

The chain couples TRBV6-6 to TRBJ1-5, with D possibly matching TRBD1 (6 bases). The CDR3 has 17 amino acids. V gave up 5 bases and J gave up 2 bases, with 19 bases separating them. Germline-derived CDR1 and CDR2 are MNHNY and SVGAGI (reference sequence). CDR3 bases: TGTGCCAGCAGTCACCCCCAGGGGAGGGCGCGCAATCAGCCCCAGCATTTT. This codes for CASSHPQGRARNQPQHF.

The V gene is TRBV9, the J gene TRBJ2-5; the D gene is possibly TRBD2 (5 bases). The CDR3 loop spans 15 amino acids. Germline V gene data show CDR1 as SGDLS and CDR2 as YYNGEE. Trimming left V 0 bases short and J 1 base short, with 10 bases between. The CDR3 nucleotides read TGTGCCAGCAGCGTAGGCGGGCCTGCCCAAGAGACCCAGTACTTC. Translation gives CASSVGGPAQETQYF.

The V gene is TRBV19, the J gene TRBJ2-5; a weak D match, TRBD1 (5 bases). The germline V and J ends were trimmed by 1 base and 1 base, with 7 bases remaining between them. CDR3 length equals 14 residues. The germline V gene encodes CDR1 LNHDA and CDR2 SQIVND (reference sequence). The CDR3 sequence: CASSIVGAQETQYF. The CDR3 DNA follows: TGTGCCAGTAGTATAGTTGGGGCCCAAGAGACCCAGTACTTC.

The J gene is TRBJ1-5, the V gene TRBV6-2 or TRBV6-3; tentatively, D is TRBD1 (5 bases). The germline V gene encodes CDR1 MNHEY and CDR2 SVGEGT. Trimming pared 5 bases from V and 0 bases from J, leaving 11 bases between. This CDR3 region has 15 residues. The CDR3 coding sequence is TGTGCCAGCAGTCCAGGGCCCTATAGCAATCAGCCCCAGCATTTT. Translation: CASSPGPYSNQPQHF.

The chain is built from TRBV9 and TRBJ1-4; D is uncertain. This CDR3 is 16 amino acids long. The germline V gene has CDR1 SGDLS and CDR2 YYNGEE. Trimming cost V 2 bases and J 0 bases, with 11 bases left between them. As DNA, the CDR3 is TGTGCCAGCAGCGTGATATGGGAGACAACTAATGAAAAACTGTTTTTT. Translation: CASSVIWETTNEKLFF.

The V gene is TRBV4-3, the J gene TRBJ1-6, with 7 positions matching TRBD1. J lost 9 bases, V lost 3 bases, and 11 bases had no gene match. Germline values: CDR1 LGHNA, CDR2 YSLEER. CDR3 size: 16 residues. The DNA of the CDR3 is TGCGCCAGCAGCCACACGCCGGGACAGACCTCTTCACCCCTCCACTTT. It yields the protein CASSHTPGQTSSPLHF.